A single sample gave rise to the 24 T cell receptor beta chains below, sequenced in a study of cytomegalovirus exposure and HLA in healthy donors. 60 Vbeta and 13 Jbeta primers were used in PCR. The data were produced by immunoSEQ multiplex PCR, yet TCRdb's version contains in-frame clones alone and is incomplete. The sample lists 90,000 to 110,000 clones, less than 80% occurring once. The sequenced sample was PBMCs. The receptor set was obtained from a man aged 25-45 years in good health and CMV-seronegative.

This chain links TRBV10-3 with TRBJ2-7; 8 bases are a match to TRBD1. Germline CDR1 and CDR2: ENHRY and SYGVKD. The CDR3 spans 14 residues. V lost 6 bases, J lost 6 bases, and 10 bases stayed unmatched. CDR3 protein: CAIRDRAMRSEQYF. Here the CDR3 DNA reads TGTGCCATCAGGGACAGGGCCATGAGGAGCGAGCAGTACTTC.

The chain couples TRBV9 to TRBJ1-2; TRBD1 matches at 7 bases. The junction had 10 bases not matched to a gene; V was cut back by 2 bases and J by 6 bases. The CDR3 length is 15 residues. Germline CDR1 is SGDLS and CDR2 is YYNGEE. This CDR3 is CASSVREGAPDGYTF. For the CDR3, the DNA is TGTGCCAGCAGCGTGAGAGAGGGGGCGCCCGATGGCTACACCTTC.

The V call is TRBV6-5, the J call TRBJ2-5, with D perhaps TRBD2 (5 bases). Germline CDR1 reads MNHEY; CDR2 reads SVGAGI. The V end lost 6 bases, the J end lost 1 base, and 15 bases lay between the germline ends. CDR3 size: 15 residues. Written as DNA, the CDR3 is TGTGCCAGCAGGGACCGGGATTCCCCCCAAGAGACCCAGTACTTC. Residues: CASRDRDSPQETQYF.

A few counts support this clone. The rearrangement links TRBV18 to TRBJ2-5; no firm D call. V lost 3 bases to trimming and J lost 1 base, with 6 bases between them. The V gene's germline CDR1 is KGHSH and CDR2 LQKENI. The CDR3 consists of 13 residues. CDR3 coding DNA: TGTGCCAGCTCACCCACAGTCCAAGAGACCCAGTACTTC. This translates into CASSPTVQETQYF. The variable domain in full, with the rest retrieved from reference TRBV18 and TRBJ2-5, is NAGVMQNPRHLVRRRGQEARLRCSPMKGHSHVYWYRQLPEEGLKFMVYLQKENIIDESGMPKERFSAEFPKEGPSILRIQQVVRGDSAAYFCASSPTVQETQYFGPGTRLLVL.

The V and J genes are TRBV10-1 and TRBJ2-3; 9 nucleotides line up with TRBD1. Unmatched junction bases numbered 3, after V lost 4 bases and J lost 4 bases. Germline CDR1 and CDR2: WNHNN and SYGVQD (reference sequence). The CDR3 spans 14 residues. In DNA form, the CDR3 reads TGCGCCAGCAGTGCACAGGGGGCCCCAGATACGCAGTATTTT. Translated: CASSAQGAPDTQYF.

The chain combines TRBV10-1 with TRBJ1-4; D gene ambiguous. This CDR3 spans 13 amino acids. V lost 0 bases to trimming and J lost 6 bases, with 5 bases between them. CDR1 and CDR2 (germline): WNHNN, SYGVQD (reference sequence). The CDR3 reads CASSESLDEKLFF. CDR3 in DNA: TGCGCCAGCAGTGAGTCTTTAGATGAAAAACTGTTTTTT.

CDR3 residues: CASGAGGSYNEQFF. The CDR3 DNA sequence: TGCGCCAGCGGGGCGGGGGGTTCCTACAATGAGCAGTTCTTC. The rearrangement links TRBV10-1 to TRBJ2-1; TRBD2 agrees at 8 bases. CDR1 and CDR2 (germline): WNHNN, SYGVQD (reference sequence). The CDR3 totals 14 residues. V lost 8 bases, J lost 1 base, and 4 bases stayed unmatched.

The V gene is TRBV6-1, the J gene TRBJ2-7; D possibly corresponds to TRBD1 (7 bases). Looked up from germline, CDR1 is MNHNS and CDR2 is SASEGT. The CDR3 runs to 16 residues. Trimming took 0 bases from V and 7 from J, leaving 19 bases between them. The CDR3 sequence: CASSEAIEGPGGEQYF. The CDR3, as DNA: TGTGCCAGCAGTGAAGCGATTGAGGGGCCAGGGGGGGAGCAGTACTTC.

CDR3 sequence: CASSPQVTDQETQYF. The CDR3 DNA is TGTGCCAGCAGCCCGCAGGTCACCGACCAAGAGACCCAGTACTTC. This sequence joins TRBV13 and TRBJ2-5; D is uncertain. From germline, CDR1 is PRHDT and CDR2 FYEKMQ (reference sequence). Deletions cut 5 bases from V and 0 bases from J, with 13 bases between. CDR3 length equals 15 residues.

The rearrangement links TRBV18 to TRBJ2-7; 8 nucleotides line up with TRBD2. The germline V gene encodes CDR1 KGHSH and CDR2 LQKENI. Unmatched junction bases numbered 10, after V lost 3 bases and J lost 3 bases. The CDR3 is 16 amino acids. CDR3 in amino acids: CASSPPRGSGIYEQYF. DNA of the CDR3: TGTGCCAGCTCACCCCCCCGGGGTAGCGGGATCTACGAGCAGTACTTC.

This chain links TRBV25-1 with TRBJ2-5, with TRBD1 matching 9 bases. The CDR3 is 16 residues long. The V gene end was trimmed by 5 bases and the J gene end by 5 bases; junction bases not matched to a gene: 12. CDR1 is MGHDK, CDR2 SYGVNS, per germline. CDR3 sequence (DNA): TGTGCCAGCAGTAACCATCCACAGGGGGCAAGGGAGACCCAGTACTTC. This translates into CASSNHPQGARETQYF.

This rearrangement joins TRBV28 to TRBJ2-7; the match to TRBD2 covers 15 bases. V lost 5 bases, J lost 7 bases, and 3 bases stayed unmatched. Germline values: CDR1 MDHEN, CDR2 SYDVKM. The CDR3 totals 14 residues. CDR3 residues: CASSAGLAGGEQYF. Written as DNA, the CDR3 is TGTGCCAGCAGTGCGGGACTAGCGGGAGGTGAGCAGTACTTC.

The rearrangement uses TRBV7-9 and TRBJ1-1; a possible D gene is TRBD1 (5 bases). The CDR3 contains 14 residues. V was cut by 3 bases and J by 4 bases, with 12 bases left in between. Germline V gene lookup returns CDR1 SEHNR and CDR2 FQNEAQ (reference sequence). The CDR3 loop is CASSLEGITTEAFF. CDR3 bases: TGTGCCAGCAGCTTGGAGGGGATCACCACTGAAGCTTTCTTT.

This chain joins TRBV10-1 and TRBJ2-5, with 9 bases aligning to TRBD1. Germline V CDR1 and CDR2: WNHNN, SYGVQD (reference sequence). The CDR3 sequence is 14 residues long. The V and J ends lost 8 bases and 4 bases, in that order; junction bases with no gene match: 8. The DNA for the CDR3 is TGCGCCAGCTCCGGGACAGGGCCCGTAGAGACCCAGTACTTC. The encoded protein is CASSGTGPVETQYF.

This chain connects TRBV2 to TRBJ2-6; 8 bases align to TRBD2. With V trimmed by 0 bases and J by 4 bases, 11 bases remained unmatched. Germline lookup yields CDR1 SNHLY and CDR2 FYNNEI. This CDR3 spans 19 amino acids. CDR3: CASSEAPGGVPVGANVLTF. The CDR3 region has the DNA TGTGCCAGCAGTGAAGCGCCGGGGGGGGTCCCCGTCGGGGCCAACGTCCTGACTTTC.

V and J are TRBV7-2 and TRBJ1-1; TRBD1 is a possible D gene (5 bases). V was trimmed by 1 base and J by 11 bases, leaving 11 bases between them. This CDR3 is built from 12 residues. Germline V gene sequence: CDR1 SGHTA, CDR2 FQGNSA. Written as DNA, the CDR3 is TGTGCCAGCAGCTTAGGACAGTTGAATGCTTTCTTT. The encoded protein is CASSLGQLNAFF.

The rearrangement joins TRBV7-6 to TRBJ2-7; D is unclear. The germline CDR1 and CDR2 sequences are SGHVS and FNYEAQ. The V gene lost 5 bases and the J gene lost 5 bases, with 13 bases spanning the gap. The CDR3 contains 13 residues. DNA of the CDR3: TGTGCCAGCAGCGCGCAACCAACGGACGAGCAGTACTTC. This encodes CASSAQPTDEQYF.

Note on this clone: Germline is not matched at one junction end, which may reflect a read error. Other DNA variants within this sample encode the same CDR3. The V call is TRBV19, the J call TRBJ2-7; 8 nucleotides match TRBD1. The CDR3 is 16 amino acids. Germline CDR1 LNHDA, CDR2 SQIVND (reference sequence). The CDR3 nucleotides are TGTGCTAGTAGTCGGAACCGGGACAGGATCTCCTACGAGCAGTACTTC. Its protein is CASSRNRDRISYEQYF.

The chain combines TRBV7-8 with TRBJ1-6; D possibly corresponds to TRBD1 (6 bases). V lost 4 bases, J lost 8 bases, and 12 bases lay in between. Germline assignment: CDR1 SGHVS and CDR2 FQNEAQ. The CDR3 loop spans 14 amino acids. CDR3 residues: CASSSRGGDSPLHF. The CDR3 region has the DNA TGTGCCAGCAGCTCCAGGGGTGGGGATTCACCCCTCCACTTT.

The rearrangement links TRBV28 to TRBJ2-7, with D tentatively TRBD2 (5 bases). In germline, CDR1 is MDHEN, CDR2 SYDVKM. V gave up 5 bases and J gave up 4 bases, with 18 bases separating them. The CDR3 sequence is 15 residues long. The CDR3 DNA reads TGTGCCAGCAGTCCTTGGAGCGGAGGTGGTTACGAGCAGTACTTC. This encodes CASSPWSGGGYEQYF.

This chain links TRBV6-6 with TRBJ2-2; 11 nucleotides line up with TRBD2. CDR3 length: 16 residues. The V segment lost 5 bases and the J segment 7 bases; nucleotides outside the gene matches: 9. The germline V gene has CDR1 MNHNY and CDR2 SVGAGI (reference sequence). The DNA for the CDR3 is TGTGCCAGCAGTACCTTAGCGGGGGGGCTTGGCGGGGAGCTGTTTTTT. Translated, it gives CASSTLAGGLGGELFF.

The chain employs TRBV4-1 and TRBJ1-5; TRBD1 matches at 10 bases. The CDR3 extends over 16 amino acids. V lost 2 bases to trimming and J lost 3 bases; unmatched junction nucleotides: 4. CDR1 MGHRA and CDR2 YSYEKL come from the germline V gene. CDR3 sequence reads: CASSQFGTGDNQPQHF. The CDR3 DNA follows: TGCGCCAGCAGCCAATTTGGGACAGGGGACAATCAGCCCCAGCATTTT.

The chain combines TRBV11-2 with TRBJ2-7; D remains ambiguous. The V gene's germline CDR1 is SGHAT and CDR2 FQNNGV. The CDR3 loop spans 12 amino acids. V was shortened by 5 bases and J by 5 bases, with 10 bases between the two germline ends. CDR3 in DNA: TGTGCCAGCAGCCCCTACCCCAACGAGCAGTACTTC. It encodes CASSPYPNEQYF.

The gene calls are TRBV28 and TRBJ2-7; possible D gene TRBD2, 5 bases. The ends were cut back, 1 base at V and 3 bases at J, with 13 bases in the middle. CDR3 length: 15 residues. Germline V CDR1 and CDR2: MDHEN, SYDVKM. CDR3 nucleotides: TGTGCCAGCAGTTTATTAGTAGGGAGTCGCTACGAGCAGTACTTC. Translation: CASSLLVGSRYEQYF.